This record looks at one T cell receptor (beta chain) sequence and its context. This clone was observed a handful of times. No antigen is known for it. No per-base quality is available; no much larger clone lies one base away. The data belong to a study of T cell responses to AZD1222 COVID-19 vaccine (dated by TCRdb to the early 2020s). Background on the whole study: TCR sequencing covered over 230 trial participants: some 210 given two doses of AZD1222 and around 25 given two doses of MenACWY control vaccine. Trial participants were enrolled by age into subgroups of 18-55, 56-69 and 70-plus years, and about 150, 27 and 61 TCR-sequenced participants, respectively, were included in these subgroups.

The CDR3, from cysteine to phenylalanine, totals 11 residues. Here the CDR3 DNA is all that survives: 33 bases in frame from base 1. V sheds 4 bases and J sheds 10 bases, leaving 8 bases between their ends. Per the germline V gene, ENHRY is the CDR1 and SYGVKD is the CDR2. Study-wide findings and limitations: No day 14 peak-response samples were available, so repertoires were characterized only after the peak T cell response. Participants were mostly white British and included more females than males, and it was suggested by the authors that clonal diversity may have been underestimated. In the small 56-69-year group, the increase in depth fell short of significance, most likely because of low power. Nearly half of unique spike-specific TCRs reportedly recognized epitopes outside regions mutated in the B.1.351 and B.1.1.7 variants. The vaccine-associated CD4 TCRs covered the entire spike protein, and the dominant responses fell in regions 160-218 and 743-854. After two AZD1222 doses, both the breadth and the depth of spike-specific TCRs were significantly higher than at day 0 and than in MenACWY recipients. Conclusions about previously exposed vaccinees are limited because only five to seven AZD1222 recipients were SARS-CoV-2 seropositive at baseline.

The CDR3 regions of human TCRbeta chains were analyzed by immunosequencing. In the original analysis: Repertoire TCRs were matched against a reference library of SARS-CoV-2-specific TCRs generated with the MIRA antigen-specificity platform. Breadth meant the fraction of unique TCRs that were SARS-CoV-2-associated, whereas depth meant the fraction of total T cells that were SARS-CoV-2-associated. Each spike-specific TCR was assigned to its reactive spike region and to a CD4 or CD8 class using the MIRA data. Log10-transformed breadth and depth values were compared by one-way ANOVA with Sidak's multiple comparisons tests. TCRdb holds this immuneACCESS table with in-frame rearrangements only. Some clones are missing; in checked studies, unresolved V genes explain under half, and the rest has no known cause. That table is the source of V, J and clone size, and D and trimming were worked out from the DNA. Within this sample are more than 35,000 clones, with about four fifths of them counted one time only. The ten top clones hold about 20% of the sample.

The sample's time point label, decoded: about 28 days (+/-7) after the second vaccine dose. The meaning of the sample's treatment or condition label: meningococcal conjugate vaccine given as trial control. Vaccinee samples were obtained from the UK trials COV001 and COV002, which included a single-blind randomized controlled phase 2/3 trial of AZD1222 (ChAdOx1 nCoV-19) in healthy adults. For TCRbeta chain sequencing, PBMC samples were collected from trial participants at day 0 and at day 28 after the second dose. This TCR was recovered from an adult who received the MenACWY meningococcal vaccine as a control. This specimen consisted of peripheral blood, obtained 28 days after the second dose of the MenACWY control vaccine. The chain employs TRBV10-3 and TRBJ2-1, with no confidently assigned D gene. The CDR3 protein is CAISGHPEQFF. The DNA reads TGTGCCATCAGTGGACATCCAGAGCAGTTCTTC.